These T cell receptor beta chains were read from a single sample in a study of Graves' ophthalmopathy and Graves' hyperthyroidism. TCRdb re-called the multiplex PCR reads with MiXCR, one entry per CDR3 protein. This table holds about 590,000 distinct CDR3 sequences, roughly 40% found once. The sample consisted of peripheral blood or thyroid tissue (not recorded which). The source is an adult man with Graves' hyperthyroidism. The CDR3 runs from the conserved cysteine through the conserved F or W. A D gene is named only where the DNA matches it firmly. Clone size is stated in some rows and not others, as once, few, many or a class when expanded.

CDR3: CASSYGMDEQYF; DNA: TGTGCCAGCAGTTACGGCATGGACGAGCAGTACTTC; D: .; size: .; J: TRBJ2-7; V: TRBV12-3/TRBV12-4
CDR3: CAISADGTGTYYGYTF; DNA: TGTGCCATCAGTGCGGACGGGACAGGGACCTACTATGGCTACACCTTC; D: TRBD1; size: .; J: TRBJ1-2; V: TRBV10-3
CDR3: CSASRGLEYEQYF; DNA: TGCAGTGCTAGCAGGGGGCTAGAGTATGAGCAGTACTTC; D: TRBD1; size: many; J: TRBJ2-7; V: TRBV20-1
CDR3: CASRSRWANTEAFF; DNA: TGTGCCAGCAGGTCCCGGTGGGCAAACACTGAAGCTTTCTTT; D: .; size: many; J: TRBJ1-1; V: TRBV12-3/TRBV12-4
CDR3: CASSQMPDTQYF; DNA: TGTGCCAGCAGCCAGATGCCAGATACGCAGTATTTT; D: .; size: .; J: TRBJ2-3; V: TRBV14
CDR3: CATSGGGAADTQYF; DNA: TGTGCCACCAGTGGAGGGGGCGCGGCAGATACGCAGTATTTT; D: TRBD1; size: .; J: TRBJ2-3; V: TRBV24-1
CDR3: CASSESSKLLYEQYF; DNA: TGCGCCAGCAGTGAGTCGAGTAAATTACTCTACGAGCAGTACTTC; D: .; size: once; J: TRBJ2-7; V: TRBV10-2
CDR3: CASSLFRGASSGANVLTF; DNA: TGTGCCAGCAGCTTGTTTCGGGGGGCTAGCTCTGGGGCCAACGTCCTGACTTTC; D: .; size: .; J: TRBJ2-6; V: TRBV5-6
CDR3: CASNGELFF; DNA: TGTGCCAGCAACGGGGAGCTGTTTTTT; D: .; size: .; J: TRBJ2-2; V: TRBV6-1
CDR3: CASSTTPGGQRGYGYTF; DNA: TGTGCCAGCTCAACCACACCCGGGGGTCAACGAGGCTATGGCTACACCTTC; D: .; size: .; J: TRBJ1-2; V: TRBV6-5
CDR3: CASSEGIGGMYEQYF; DNA: TGTGCCAGCAGTGAAGGGATCGGGGGGATGTACGAGCAGTACTTC; D: TRBD2; size: many; J: TRBJ2-7; V: TRBV6-5
CDR3: CASSPALGYEQYF; DNA: TGTGCCAGCAGCCCAGCCCTGGGCTACGAGCAGTACTTC; D: .; size: many; J: TRBJ2-7; V: TRBV7-9
CDR3: CASSARGTSGIRHYEQYF; DNA: TGTGCCAGCAGTGCACGAGGGACTAGCGGGATACGCCACTACGAGCAGTACTTC; D: TRBD2; size: .; J: TRBJ2-7; V: TRBV7-9
CDR3: CASSTGLAGEQFF; DNA: TGTGCCAGCAGCACTGGACTAGCGGGGGAGCAGTTTTTT; D: TRBD2; size: few; J: TRBJ2-2; V: TRBV7-6
CDR3: CASSIARRTEAFF; DNA: TGTGCCAGTAGTATAGCCCGGCGTACTGAAGCTTTCTTT; D: .; size: many; J: TRBJ1-1; V: TRBV19
CDR3: CASSLFGGVGTEAFF; DNA: TGTGCCAGCAGCTTATTCGGAGGGGTGGGAACTGAAGCTTTCTTT; D: .; size: few; J: TRBJ1-1; V: TRBV28